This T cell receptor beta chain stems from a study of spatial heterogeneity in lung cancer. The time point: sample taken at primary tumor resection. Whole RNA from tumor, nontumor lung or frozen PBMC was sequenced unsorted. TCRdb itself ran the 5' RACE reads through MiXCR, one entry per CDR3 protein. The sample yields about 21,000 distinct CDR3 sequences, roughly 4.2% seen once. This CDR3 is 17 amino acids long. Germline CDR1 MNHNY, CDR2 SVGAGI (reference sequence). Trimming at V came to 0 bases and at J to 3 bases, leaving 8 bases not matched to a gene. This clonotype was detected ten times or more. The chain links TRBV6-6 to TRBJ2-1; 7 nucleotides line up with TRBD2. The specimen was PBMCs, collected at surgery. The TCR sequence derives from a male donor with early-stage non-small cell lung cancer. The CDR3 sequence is CASSYSGPSGLYNEQFF. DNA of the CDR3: TGTGCCAGCAGTTACTCAGGTCCTAGCGGACTCTACAATGAGCAGTTCTTC.